The rows below give T cell receptor beta chains drawn from one sample of a study of cytomegalovirus exposure and HLA in healthy donors. Some clones are missing from TCRdb's copy, which holds only in-frame ones; the method was immunoSEQ multiplex PCR. Of around 120,000 clones listed, roughly 72% were seen once; the top ten hold approximately 10%. The sample taken for sequencing was PBMCs. The receptors stem from a woman in her fifties or sixties in good health and CMV-seropositive. Both conserved end residues are part of each CDR3. A D gene is named only where the DNA matches it firmly. Expanded clones are given a class, and other clones once, few, many or no size at all.

d_gene: TRBD2; v_gene: TRBV29-1; j_gene: TRBJ2-7; abundance: few; len: 15; CDR3nt: TGCAGCGTTGAAGAGGGACTAGCGGGGGCCTACGAGCAGTACTTC; CDR3aa: CSVEEGLAGAYEQYF
d_gene: TRBD2; v_gene: TRBV7-2; j_gene: TRBJ2-1; abundance: once; len: 16; CDR3nt: TGTGCCAGCAGCCTCAGGACTAGCGGTACGTACAATGAGCAGTTCTTC; CDR3aa: CASSLRTSGTYNEQFF
d_gene: TRBD1; v_gene: TRBV18; j_gene: TRBJ1-5; abundance: NA; len: 14; CDR3nt: TGTGCCAGCTCACAGGGGGCGCGCGATCAGCCCCAGCATTTT; CDR3aa: CASSQGARDQPQHF
d_gene: NA; v_gene: TRBV9; j_gene: TRBJ2-2; abundance: once; len: 13; CDR3nt: TGTGCCAGCAGCTTGTACGAGGACGGGGAGCTGTTTTTT; CDR3aa: CASSLYEDGELFF
d_gene: NA; v_gene: TRBV5-1; j_gene: TRBJ2-3; abundance: NA; len: 15; CDR3nt: TGCGCCAGCAGCTTGAGAGTAGCTAGCACAGATACGCAGTATTTT; CDR3aa: CASSLRVASTDTQYF
d_gene: NA; v_gene: TRBV4-2; j_gene: TRBJ2-5; abundance: NA; len: 15; CDR3nt: TGTGCCAGCAGCCGCAGACTAGGAGGCCAAGAGACCCAGTACTTC; CDR3aa: CASSRRLGGQETQYF
d_gene: TRBD1; v_gene: TRBV19; j_gene: TRBJ1-2; abundance: once; len: 19; CDR3nt: TGTGCCAGTAGTATACCTAACGGACAGGTCTCGACCTCTAACTATGGCTACACCTTC; CDR3aa: CASSIPNGQVSTSNYGYTF
d_gene: NA; v_gene: TRBV7-9; j_gene: TRBJ1-1; abundance: NA; len: 13; CDR3nt: TGTGCCAGCAGCTTCGGGGAGAACACTGAAGCTTTCTTT; CDR3aa: CASSFGENTEAFF
d_gene: NA; v_gene: TRBV7-2; j_gene: TRBJ1-2; abundance: NA; len: 13; CDR3nt: TGTGCCAGCAGCTTCGACAGCAACTATGGCTACACCTTC; CDR3aa: CASSFDSNYGYTF
d_gene: TRBD2; v_gene: TRBV28; j_gene: TRBJ2-5; abundance: NA; len: 17; CDR3nt: TGTGCCAGCAGAAAGAGTAGCGGGAGGGCCTCTGGGGAGACCCAGTACTTC; CDR3aa: CASRKSSGRASGETQYF
d_gene: TRBD2; v_gene: TRBV18; j_gene: TRBJ2-1; abundance: NA; len: 15; CDR3nt: TGTGCCAGCTCACGGGGACTAGCGGGTCACAATGAGCAGTTCTTC; CDR3aa: CASSRGLAGHNEQFF